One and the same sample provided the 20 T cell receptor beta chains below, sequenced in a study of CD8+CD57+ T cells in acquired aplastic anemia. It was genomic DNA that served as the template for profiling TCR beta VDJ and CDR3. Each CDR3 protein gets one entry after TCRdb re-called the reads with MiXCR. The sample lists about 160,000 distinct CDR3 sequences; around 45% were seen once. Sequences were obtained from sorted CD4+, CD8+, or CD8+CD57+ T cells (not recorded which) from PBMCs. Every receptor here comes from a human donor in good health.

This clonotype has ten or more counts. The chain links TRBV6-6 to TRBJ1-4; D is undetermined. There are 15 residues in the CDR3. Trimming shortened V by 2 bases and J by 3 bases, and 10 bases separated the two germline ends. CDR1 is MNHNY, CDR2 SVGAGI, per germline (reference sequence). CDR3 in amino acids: CASSYQLGANEKLFF. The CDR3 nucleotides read TGTGCCAGCAGTTACCAACTCGGGGCTAATGAAAAACTGTTTTTT.

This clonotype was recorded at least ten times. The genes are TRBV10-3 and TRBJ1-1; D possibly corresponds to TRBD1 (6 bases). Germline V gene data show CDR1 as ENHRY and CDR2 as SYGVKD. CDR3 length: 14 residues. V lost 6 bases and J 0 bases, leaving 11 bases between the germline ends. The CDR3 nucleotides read TGTGCCATCAGCCGGGACACGGTGAACACTGAAGCTTTCTTT. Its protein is CAISRDTVNTEAFF.

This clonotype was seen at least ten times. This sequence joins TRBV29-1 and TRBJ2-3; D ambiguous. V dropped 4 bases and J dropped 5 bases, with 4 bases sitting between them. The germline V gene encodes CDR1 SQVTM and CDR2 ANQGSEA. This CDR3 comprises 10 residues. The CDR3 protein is CSVGEDTQYF. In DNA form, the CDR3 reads TGCAGCGTTGGGGAAGATACGCAGTATTTT.

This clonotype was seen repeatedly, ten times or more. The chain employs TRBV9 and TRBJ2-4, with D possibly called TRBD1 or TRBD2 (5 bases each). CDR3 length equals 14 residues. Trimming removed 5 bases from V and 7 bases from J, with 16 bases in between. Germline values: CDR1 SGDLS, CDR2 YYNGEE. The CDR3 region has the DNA TGTGCCAGCAGTCGCGGAGCCGAGGGGAACATTCAGTACTTC. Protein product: CASSRGAEGNIQYF.

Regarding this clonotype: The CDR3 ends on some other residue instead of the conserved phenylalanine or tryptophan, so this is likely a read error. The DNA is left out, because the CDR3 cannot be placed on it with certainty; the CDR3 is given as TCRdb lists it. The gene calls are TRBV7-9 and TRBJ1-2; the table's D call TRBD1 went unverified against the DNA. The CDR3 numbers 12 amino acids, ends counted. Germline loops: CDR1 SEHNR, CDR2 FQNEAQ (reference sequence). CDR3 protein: CASSQGNYGYAS.

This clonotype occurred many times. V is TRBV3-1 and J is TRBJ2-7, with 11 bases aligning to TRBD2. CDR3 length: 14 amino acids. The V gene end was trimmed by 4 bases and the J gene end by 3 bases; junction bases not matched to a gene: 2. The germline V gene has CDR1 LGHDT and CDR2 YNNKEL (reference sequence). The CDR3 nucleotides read TGTGCCAGCAGCCTCGGGACTAGCGGCTACGAGCAGTACTTC. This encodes CASSLGTSGYEQYF.

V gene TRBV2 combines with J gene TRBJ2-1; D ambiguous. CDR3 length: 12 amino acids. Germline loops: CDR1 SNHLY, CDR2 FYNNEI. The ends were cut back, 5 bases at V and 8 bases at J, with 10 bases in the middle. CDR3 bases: TGTGCCAGCAGTCTTCTAGACGATGAGCAGTTCTTC. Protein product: CASSLLDDEQFF. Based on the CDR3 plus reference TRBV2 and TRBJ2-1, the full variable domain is EPEVTQTPSHQVTQMGQEVILRCVPISNHLYFYWYRQILGQKVEFLVSFYNNEISEKSEIFDDQFSVERPDGSNFTLKIRSTKLEDSAMYFCASSLLDDEQFFGPGTRLTVL.

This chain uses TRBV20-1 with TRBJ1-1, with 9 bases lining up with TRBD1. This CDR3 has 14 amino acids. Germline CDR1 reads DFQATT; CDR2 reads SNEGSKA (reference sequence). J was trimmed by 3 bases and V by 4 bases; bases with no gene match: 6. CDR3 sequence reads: CSATTGTGHTEAFF. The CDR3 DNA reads TGCAGTGCTACAACCGGGACAGGGCACACTGAAGCTTTCTTT.

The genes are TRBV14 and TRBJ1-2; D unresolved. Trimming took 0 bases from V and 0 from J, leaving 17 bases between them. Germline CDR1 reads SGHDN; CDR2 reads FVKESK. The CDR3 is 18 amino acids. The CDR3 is CASSQDMGSLTANYGYTF. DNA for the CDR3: TGTGCCAGCAGCCAAGATATGGGCAGCCTTACAGCTAACTATGGCTACACCTTC.

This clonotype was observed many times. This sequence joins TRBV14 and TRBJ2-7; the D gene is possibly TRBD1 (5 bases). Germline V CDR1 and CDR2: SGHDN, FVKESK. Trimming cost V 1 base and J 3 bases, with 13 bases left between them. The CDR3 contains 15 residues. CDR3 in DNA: TGTGCCAGCAGCCAAGGGGGCAGCGCTCACTACGAGCAGTACTTC. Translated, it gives CASSQGGSAHYEQYF. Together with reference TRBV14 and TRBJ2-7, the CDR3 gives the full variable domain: EAGVTQFPSHSVIEKGQTVTLRCDPISGHDNLYWYRRVMGKEIKFLLHFVKESKQDESGMPNNRFLAERTGGTYSTLKVQPAELEDSGVYFCASSQGGSAHYEQYFGPGTRLTVT.

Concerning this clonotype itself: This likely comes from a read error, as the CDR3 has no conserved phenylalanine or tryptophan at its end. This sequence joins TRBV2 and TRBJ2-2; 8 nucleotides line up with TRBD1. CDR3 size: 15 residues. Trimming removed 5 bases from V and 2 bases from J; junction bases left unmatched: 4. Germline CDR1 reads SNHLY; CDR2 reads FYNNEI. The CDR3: CASSQTGGNTGELFL. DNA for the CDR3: TGTGCCAGCAGTCAAACAGGGGGAAACACCGGGGAGCTGTTTCTT.

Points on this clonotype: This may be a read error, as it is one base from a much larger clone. Written as DNA, the CDR3 is TGTGCCAGCAGCTTTGGCGGGGTCCCCTACAATGAGCAGTTCTTC. The encoded protein is CASSFGGVPYNEQFF. The V gene is TRBV5-4, the J gene TRBJ2-1; D might be TRBD2 (6 bases). The CDR3 loop spans 15 amino acids. V lost 2 bases, J lost 2 bases, and 11 bases lay in between. CDR1 is SGHNT and CDR2 is YYREEE in the germline V gene (reference sequence).

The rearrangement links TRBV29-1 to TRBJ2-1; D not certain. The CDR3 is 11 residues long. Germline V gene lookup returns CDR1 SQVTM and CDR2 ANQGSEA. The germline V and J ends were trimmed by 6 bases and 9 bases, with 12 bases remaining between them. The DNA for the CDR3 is TGCAGCGTCCTTTCTACCGCTGAGCAGTTCTTC. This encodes CSVLSTAEQFF.

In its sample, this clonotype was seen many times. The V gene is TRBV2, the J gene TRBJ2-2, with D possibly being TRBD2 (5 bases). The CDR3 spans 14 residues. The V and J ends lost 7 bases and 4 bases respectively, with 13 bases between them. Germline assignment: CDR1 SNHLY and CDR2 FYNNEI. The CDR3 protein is CASKSAGGTGELFF. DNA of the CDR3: TGTGCCAGCAAGTCGGCAGGAGGCACCGGGGAGCTGTTTTTT.

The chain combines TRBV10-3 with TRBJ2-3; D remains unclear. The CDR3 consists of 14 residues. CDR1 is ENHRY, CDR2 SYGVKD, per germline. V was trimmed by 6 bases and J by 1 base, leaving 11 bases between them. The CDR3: CAIRVGGGTDTQYF. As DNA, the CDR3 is TGTGCCATCAGGGTGGGTGGGGGCACAGATACGCAGTATTTT.

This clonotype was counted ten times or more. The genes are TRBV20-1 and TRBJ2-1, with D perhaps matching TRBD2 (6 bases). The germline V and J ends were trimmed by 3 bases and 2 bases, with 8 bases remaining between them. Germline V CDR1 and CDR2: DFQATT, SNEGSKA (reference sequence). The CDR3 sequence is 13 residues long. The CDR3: CSASGGTYNEQFF. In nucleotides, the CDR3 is TGCAGTGCTAGCGGGGGAACCTACAATGAGCAGTTCTTC.

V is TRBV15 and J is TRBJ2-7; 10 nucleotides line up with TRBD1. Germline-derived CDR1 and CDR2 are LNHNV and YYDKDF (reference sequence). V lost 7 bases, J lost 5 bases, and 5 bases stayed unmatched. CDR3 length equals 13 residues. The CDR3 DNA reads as TGTGCCACCACGGGACAGGGGACTCACGAGCAGTACTTC. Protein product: CATTGQGTHEQYF.

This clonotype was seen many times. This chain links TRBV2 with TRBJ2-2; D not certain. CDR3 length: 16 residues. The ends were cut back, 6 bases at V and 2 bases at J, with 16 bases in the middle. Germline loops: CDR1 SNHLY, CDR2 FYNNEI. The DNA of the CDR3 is TGTGCCAGCAGCCCCGACACACGGTACAACACCGGGGAGCTGTTTTTT. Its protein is CASSPDTRYNTGELFF.

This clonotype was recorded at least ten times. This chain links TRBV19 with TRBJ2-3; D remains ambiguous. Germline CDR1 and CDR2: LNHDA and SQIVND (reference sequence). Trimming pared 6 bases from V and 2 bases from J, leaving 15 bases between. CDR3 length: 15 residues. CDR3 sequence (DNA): TGTGCCAGTAGGGCCGGCAGCTGGGCCACAGATACGCAGTATTTT. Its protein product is CASRAGSWATDTQYF.

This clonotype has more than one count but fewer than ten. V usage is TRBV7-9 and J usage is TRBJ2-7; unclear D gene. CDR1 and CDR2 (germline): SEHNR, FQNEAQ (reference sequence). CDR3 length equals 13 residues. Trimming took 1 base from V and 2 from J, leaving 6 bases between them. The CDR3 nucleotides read TGTGCCAGCAGCTTAGACAGTACCTACGAGCAGTACTTC. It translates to CASSLDSTYEQYF.